This record concerns one T cell receptor (beta chain) sequence. These data belong to a study of CD8 T cells in Susac syndrome. Random-hexamer reverse transcription was applied to about 0.5 to 1 ug RNA. TCRdb passed the immunoSEQ multiplex PCR reads through MiXCR, listing each CDR3 protein once. The table records tens of thousands of distinct CDR3 sequences, roughly 95% of them present only once. V shed 4 bases and J shed 4 bases, with 26 bases lying between them. The CDR3 is 18 residues long. Germline loops: CDR1 SGDLS, CDR2 YYNGEE. The TCR originated in a human donor with multiple sclerosis. The sequenced material came from CD8+ T cells from PBMCs. The rearrangement uses TRBV9 and TRBJ1-1; D is perhaps TRBD1 (5 bases). The DNA for the CDR3 is TGTGCCAGCAGCCTGAAGGGGATTAGTAGGTATCTCGGCACTGAAGCTTTCTTT. Amino acids: CASSLKGISRYLGTEAFF.